These T cell receptor beta chains were read from a single sample in a study of blood T cell repertoires in COVID-19. Method: immunoSEQ multiplex PCR; TCRdb's copy keeps in-frame clones and lacks some. The repertoire holds about 150,000 clones, with roughly 84% as singletons. Specimen: peripheral blood. All receptors derive from a human donor in a cohort sampled during active COVID-19. Each CDR3 is given with its conserved first and last residue. The D gene is left open where the match is weak. Clone size is stated in some rows and not others, as once, few, many or a class when expanded.

-	TRBV3-1/TRBV3-2	TRBJ2-7	-	TGTGCCAGCAGCCAAGGAGTAGTTCTGTACGAGCAGTACTTC	CASSQGVVLYEQYF
-	TRBV11-1	TRBJ1-1	many	TGTGCCAGCAGCCGCGAGTCTGAAGCTTTCTTT	CASSRESEAFF
-	TRBV1	TRBJ2-3	-	TGCACCAGCAGCCAAGATATTGGCCAGGGCATAGATACGCAGTATTTT	CTSSQDIGQGIDTQYF
-	TRBV4-1	TRBJ2-2	-	TGCGCCAGCAGTCGTGTCGGACTATCGAACACCGGGGAGCTGTTTTTT	CASSRVGLSNTGELFF
-	TRBV5-1	TRBJ2-1	-	TGCGCCAGCAGCTTGGCGGGGAGCTCCTACAATGAGCAGTTCTTC	CASSLAGSSYNEQFF
-	TRBV5-6	TRBJ1-1	-	TGTGCCAGCAGCTTGGCCTCCGGGTTTGAAGCTTTCTTT	CASSLASGFEAFF
-	TRBV3-1/TRBV3-2	TRBJ1-3	-	TGTGCCAGCAGCCAAGCGGGGGGCGCGAGTAACACCATATATTTT	CASSQAGGASNTIYF
TRBD1	TRBV10-3	TRBJ1-1	-	TGTGCCATCAGGGACAGGGCTAACACTGAAGCTTTCTTT	CAIRDRANTEAFF
-	TRBV7-9	TRBJ1-6	-	TGTGCCAGCAGCTTAGGCGGGGTTCAATCACCCCTCCACTTT	CASSLGGVQSPLHF
-	TRBV3-1/TRBV3-2	TRBJ2-1	-	TGTGCCAGCGGGGGGGCCTTCTCCTACAATGAGCAGTTCTTC	CASGGAFSYNEQFF
-	TRBV30	TRBJ1-6	-	TGTGCCTGGAGTGCGGGACTTGGGGATTCACCCCTCCACTTT	CAWSAGLGDSPLHF
TRBD1	TRBV6-2/TRBV6-3	TRBJ2-3	-	TGTGCCAGCAGTCGACAGGGGGCTTCGGGAGATACGCAGTATTTT	CASSRQGASGDTQYF
-	TRBV10-3	TRBJ1-2	-	TGTGCCATCAGGGACCCCTATGGGACTTACGGCTACACCTTC	CAIRDPYGTYGYTF
TRBD1	TRBV5-5	TRBJ1-4	-	TGTGCCAGCAGCTGGGGGGACAGAACTACTGAAAAACTGTTTTTT	CASSWGDRTTEKLFF
-	TRBV6-2/TRBV6-3	TRBJ1-1	-	TGTGCCAGCAGTTGGGGGGTGGCTTTGAACACTGAAGCTTTCTTT	CASSWGVALNTEAFF
TRBD1	TRBV7-3	TRBJ1-2	-	TGTGCCAGCAGCGGGACAGGGGGCTATGGCTACACCTTC	CASSGTGGYGYTF
TRBD2	TRBV3-1/TRBV3-2	TRBJ2-1	-	TGTGCCAGCAGCCAAGCCGGGACTAACAATGAGCAGTTCTTC	CASSQAGTNNEQFF
-	TRBV19	TRBJ2-2	once	TGTGCCAGTAGTATATTACAGGGTGTGGGCGGGGAGCTGTTTTTT	CASSILQGVGGELFF
TRBD1	TRBV5-1	TRBJ2-7	-	TGCGCCAGCAGCCCCAGACCCATACAGGGGAGCGAGCAGTACTTC	CASSPRPIQGSEQYF
-	TRBV24-1	TRBJ2-1	-	TGTGCCACTAAAGGGCCCGGCGGGGAGCAGTTCTTC	CATKGPGGEQFF
TRBD1	TRBV5-1	TRBJ2-5	-	TGCGCCAGCAGCCGAACAGGGGGTGCAAAGGAGACCCAGTACTTC	CASSRTGGAKETQYF
-	TRBV12-3/TRBV12-4	TRBJ1-2	once	TGTGCCAGCAGCCTTACATCCAACTATGGCTACACCTTC	CASSLTSNYGYTF
-	TRBV4-3	TRBJ1-6	-	TGCGCCAGCAGCCAGGAGGGGTTGGATTCACCCCTCCACTTT	CASSQEGLDSPLHF
-	TRBV5-6	TRBJ1-3	-	TGTGCCAGCAGACAGGGTATTGGAAACACCATATATTTT	CASRQGIGNTIYF
-	TRBV28	TRBJ1-2	few	TGTGCCAGCAGTACCTCCACTGGACGGGATTTTAACTATGGCTACACCTTC	CASSTSTGRDFNYGYTF
-	TRBV19	TRBJ2-5	-	TGTGCCAGTAGCAAGGGACTCCAAGAGACCCAGTACTTC	CASSKGLQETQYF
-	TRBV19	TRBJ2-3	few	TGTGCCAGTAGTAGAACTCTTCGCACAGATACGCAGTATTTT	CASSRTLRTDTQYF
TRBD1	TRBV12-3/TRBV12-4	TRBJ2-3	-	TGTGCCAGCAGTCGACAGGGACCGCAGTATTTT	CASSRQGPQYF
-	TRBV10-3	TRBJ1-4	-	TGTGCCATCAGTGACTTAAGACACATCGGACTGTTTTTT	CAISDLRHIGLFF
-	TRBV15	TRBJ2-5	-	TGTGCCACCAGCCCCCGACCGGGACAAGTTCAAGAGACCCAGTACTTC	CATSPRPGQVQETQYF
-	TRBV12-3/TRBV12-4	TRBJ2-2	-	TGTGCCAGCAGTCCCAGGTCCACCGGGGAGCTGTTTTTT	CASSPRSTGELFF
TRBD1	TRBV5-1	TRBJ1-5	-	TGCGCCAGCAGCTTGACAGGGGGAAACAATCAGCCCCAGCATTTT	CASSLTGGNNQPQHF
-	TRBV7-8	TRBJ1-2	few	TGTGCCAGCAGACCAAGGGGGTCTCGGTATGGCTACACCTTC	CASRPRGSRYGYTF
TRBD2	TRBV14	TRBJ2-1	-	TGTGCCAGCAGCCACCAGGGACTAGCGGATTATGAGCAGTTCTTC	CASSHQGLADYEQFF
-	TRBV11-3	TRBJ2-2	-	TGTGCCAGCAGCCACGGGACAACGAACACCGGGGAGCTGTTTTTT	CASSHGTTNTGELFF
TRBD2	TRBV10-2	TRBJ2-1	-	TGCGCCAGCAGTGAGTCGATATACGGAGCGGGAGGAAGAAGCTCCTACAATGAGCAGTTCTTC	CASSESIYGAGGRSSYNEQFF
TRBD1	TRBV7-8	TRBJ2-2	-	TGTGCCAGCAGCTGGACAGGGGCGATCACCGGGGAGCTGTTTTTT	CASSWTGAITGELFF
TRBD1	TRBV19	TRBJ2-7	-	TGTGCCAGTAGTATCTCCGTGAACAGGGGGTTCGAGCAGTACTTC	CASSISVNRGFEQYF
-	TRBV5-6	TRBJ2-3	-	TGTGCCAGCAGCTTGGGAACAGCAAGCACAGATACGCAGTATTTT	CASSLGTASTDTQYF